The 29 T cell receptor beta chains below all came from one sample that was sequenced in a study of T cells in Graves' hyperthyroidism and ophthalmopathy. Amplification yielded TCR beta CDR3 regions, with RNA transcripts as the source. First-round RT-PCR with HTBI primers amplified the TCR CDR3 region. In TCRdb, the multiplex PCR reads were re-called with MiXCR into one record per CDR3 protein. The repertoire includes approximately 610,000 distinct CDR3 sequences, around 15% of them detected once, and roughly 4.3% sits in the top ten. Sequencing used blood. These receptors all stem from a middle-aged woman with Graves' ophthalmopathy.

The chain carries TRBV20-1 and TRBJ2-2, with D perhaps assigned TRBD1 or TRBD2 (6 bases each). CDR3 size: 14 residues. The germline gives CDR1 DFQATT, CDR2 SNEGSKA (reference sequence). The germline V and J ends were trimmed by 6 bases and 2 bases, with 13 bases remaining between them. The CDR3 spells CSAQGRFNTGELFF. The CDR3 DNA reads TGCAGTGCCCAGGGGAGGTTTAACACCGGGGAGCTGTTTTTT.

The rearrangement links TRBV6-5 to TRBJ2-5; D may be TRBD1 (6 bases). Trimming stripped 4 bases from V and 4 bases from J, with 19 bases between. The germline CDR1 and CDR2 sequences are MNHEY and SVGAGI. This CDR3 comprises 16 residues. This CDR3 reads CASSLRVPAGVETQYF. Written as DNA, the CDR3 is TGTGCCAGCAGTTTACGGGTACCCGCAGGGGTAGAGACCCAGTACTTC.

This clonotype was seen many times. This chain uses TRBV7-2 with TRBJ2-2; TRBD1 might be the D (6 bases). This CDR3 is 15 amino acids long. V was clipped by 3 bases and J by 0 bases, with 8 bases between them. Germline CDR1 and CDR2: SGHTA and FQGNSA. CDR3 bases: TGTGCCAGCAGCTTCAGGGGAACGAACACCGGGGAGCTGTTTTTT. Translated: CASSFRGTNTGELFF.

In this sample, this clonotype turned up a few times. The chain has TRBV4-2 and TRBJ2-2, with unresolved D. The germline gives CDR1 LGHNA, CDR2 YNFKEQ. V lost 0 bases, J lost 4 bases, and 6 bases lay in between. The CDR3 has 14 residues. The CDR3 nucleotides read TGTGCCAGCAGCCAAGACGACTTCACCGGGGAGCTGTTTTTT. Amino acid sequence: CASSQDDFTGELFF.

On this clonotype itself: Relative to the germline gene, one junction end is altered; a read error may explain this. The chain has TRBV9 and TRBJ1-5; 10 bases are shared with TRBD1. CDR3 length: 15 residues. Germline CDR1 is SGDLS and CDR2 is YYNGEE. The CDR3: CASSGTGGGNQPQHF. DNA for the CDR3: TGTGCCAGCAGCGGGACAGGGGGTGGCAATCAACCCCAGCATTTT. Variable domain in full (rest from reference TRBV9 and TRBJ1-5): DSGVTQTPKHLITATGQRVTLRCSPRSGDLSVYWYQQSLDQGLQFLIQYYNGEERAKGNILERFSAQQFPDLHSELNLSSLELGDSALYFCASSGTGGGNQPQHFGDGTRLSIL.

This clonotype was counted between two and nine times. The gene calls are TRBV28 and TRBJ2-7; a possible D gene is TRBD1 (7 bases). The ends were cut back, 6 bases at V and 6 bases at J, with 15 bases in the middle. The CDR3 covers 13 residues. Germline CDR1 MDHEN, CDR2 SYDVKM. The CDR3 is CASRIPQGGEQYF. The CDR3 region has the DNA TGTGCCAGCAGAATACCCCAGGGGGGCGAGCAGTACTTC.

The chain carries TRBV3-1 and TRBJ2-7; 10 bases match TRBD2. With 5 bases clipped from V and 2 bases from J, the junction kept 6 bases outside the gene matches. The CDR3 is 15 residues long. The germline V gene has CDR1 LGHDT and CDR2 YNNKEL (reference sequence). The CDR3: CASSVRTSGPYEQYF. The CDR3 DNA sequence: TGTGCCAGCAGCGTCCGGACTAGCGGTCCCTACGAGCAGTACTTC.

The rearrangement uses TRBV19 and TRBJ2-5; D is unclear. Trimming cost V 4 bases and J 5 bases, with 17 bases left between them. This CDR3 is built from 15 residues. Germline assignment: CDR1 LNHDA and CDR2 SQIVND (reference sequence). CDR3 sequence (DNA): TGTGCCAGTAGTAATCTAGGTGGCAGTGGGGAGACCCAGTACTTC. It yields the protein CASSNLGGSGETQYF.

V and J are TRBV12-3 or TRBV12-4 and TRBJ2-7, with 10 bases aligning to TRBD2. Trimming at V came to 5 bases and at J to 0 bases, leaving 4 bases not matched to a gene. CDR3 size: 15 residues. CDR3 region: CASSGTSANSYEQYF. In DNA, the CDR3 is TGTGCCAGCAGTGGGACTAGCGCCAACTCCTACGAGCAGTACTTC.

This chain uses TRBV28 with TRBJ2-7; 7 nucleotides line up with TRBD1. The CDR3 consists of 15 residues. Germline V gene sequence: CDR1 MDHEN, CDR2 SYDVKM. The V segment lost 5 bases and the J segment 3 bases; nucleotides outside the gene matches: 10. CDR3 coding DNA: TGTGCCAGCAGTACCAAGACAGGGTTGGTCTACGAGCAGTACTTC. Translating it yields CASSTKTGLVYEQYF.

V is TRBV6-5 and J is TRBJ2-4; 16 bases line up with TRBD2. J gave up 7 bases and V 0 bases, and 3 bases lay outside the gene matches. In germline, CDR1 is MNHEY, CDR2 SVGAGI. The length of the CDR3 is 17 residues. The CDR3 DNA follows: TGTGCCAGCAGTTACTCGGGACTAGCGGGAGGGCGGAACATTCAGTACTTC. The encoded protein is CASSYSGLAGGRNIQYF.

This clonotype has a count of ten or more. This sequence joins TRBV9 and TRBJ1-1, with D possibly matching TRBD1 (6 bases). Germline V gene lookup returns CDR1 SGDLS and CDR2 YYNGEE. V lost 3 bases and J 6 bases, leaving 18 bases between the germline ends. The CDR3 is 15 amino acids. The CDR3 loop reads CASSGPGHPIAEAFF. DNA for the CDR3: TGTGCCAGCAGCGGCCCGGGACACCCTATCGCTGAAGCTTTCTTT.

Regarding this clonotype: Being one base from a much bigger clone, this may be a read error. The chain combines TRBV7-8 with TRBJ2-7, with D perhaps TRBD1 (6 bases). This CDR3 is 16 amino acids long. CDR1 SGHVS and CDR2 FQNEAQ come from the germline V gene. The ends were cut back, 1 base at V and 3 bases at J, with 16 bases in the middle. The CDR3 DNA sequence: TGTGCCAGCAGCTTAGACGGACAGCGGAATTTCTACGAGCAGTACTTC. Amino acid sequence: CASSLDGQRNFYEQYF.

The chain recombines TRBV4-1 with TRBJ1-2; 7 bases map to TRBD1. V lost 3 bases and J lost 3; bases outside the gene matches: 4. CDR3 length: 14 amino acids. The germline V gene has CDR1 MGHRA and CDR2 YSYEKL. CDR3 coding DNA: TGCGCCAGCAGCCAGATAGGACAGGACTATGGCTACACCTTC. This sequence encodes CASSQIGQDYGYTF.

In its sample, this clonotype was seen many times. The chain combines TRBV12-3 or TRBV12-4 with TRBJ1-5; a possible D gene is TRBD1 (6 bases). V was clipped by 5 bases and J by 3 bases, with 17 bases between them. The CDR3 length is 16 residues. CDR3 DNA: TGTGCCAGCAGTACTTCACAGGGAGGACCCAATCAGCCCCAGCATTTT. Its translation is CASSTSQGGPNQPQHF.

This clonotype has only a few counts. The chain has TRBV4-1 and TRBJ1-2; a weak D match, TRBD1 (6 bases). The V gene lost 0 bases and the J gene lost 2 bases, with 16 bases spanning the gap. Per germline, CDR1 MGHRA and CDR2 YSYEKL. CDR3 length: 17 amino acids. CDR3 sequence: CASSQDSLADRNYGYTF. In DNA form, the CDR3 reads TGCGCCAGCAGCCAAGATAGCCTTGCGGACAGAAACTATGGCTACACCTTC.

This clonotype appeared many times. The chain uses TRBV29-1 and TRBJ2-5; D remains unclear. In germline, CDR1 is SQVTM, CDR2 ANQGSEA. The CDR3 loop spans 14 amino acids. Deletions cut 8 bases from V and 0 bases from J, with 16 bases between. The CDR3 is CSTQGSLYQETQYF. As DNA, the CDR3 is TGCAGCACCCAAGGCAGTCTTTACCAAGAGACCCAGTACTTC.

This clonotype was counted many times. V is TRBV6-2 or TRBV6-3 and J is TRBJ1-1; 7 bases agree with TRBD1. The CDR3 runs 13 residues. J gave up 10 bases and V 6 bases, and 11 bases lay outside the gene matches. CDR1 and CDR2 from the germline V gene are MNHEY and SVGEGT. The CDR3: CASRRSTGLGAFF. The CDR3 DNA sequence: TGTGCCAGCAGACGCTCGACAGGGCTGGGAGCTTTCTTT.

The gene calls are TRBV12-3 or TRBV12-4 and TRBJ2-5; 8 bases are shared with TRBD1. J gave up 6 bases and V 4 bases, and 7 bases lay outside the gene matches. CDR3 length equals 14 residues. CDR3 sequence: CASSSTGEEKTQYF. In DNA, the CDR3 is TGTGCCAGCAGTTCGACAGGGGAGGAGAAGACCCAGTACTTC.

At least ten counts were recorded for this clonotype. The chain is built from TRBV7-9 and TRBJ2-5, with 9 bases that match TRBD2. The germline V gene has CDR1 SEHNR and CDR2 FQNEAQ (reference sequence). This CDR3 comprises 15 residues. The V gene end was trimmed by 5 bases and the J gene end by 2 bases; junction bases not matched to a gene: 6. This CDR3 reads CASSAVAGVQETQYF. The CDR3 DNA is TGTGCCAGCAGCGCCGTAGCGGGAGTTCAAGAGACCCAGTACTTC.

The sample holds many counts of this clonotype. The rearrangement joins TRBV10-3 to TRBJ1-5; 9 nucleotides align to TRBD1. The CDR3 is made up of 15 amino acids. The ends lost 5 bases at V and 2 bases at J; junction bases unmatched: 4. Looked up from germline, CDR1 is ENHRY and CDR2 is SYGVKD. CDR3 residues: CAISNRDRGNQPQHF. The CDR3 nucleotides read TGTGCCATCAGTAACCGGGACAGGGGCAATCAGCCCCAGCATTTT.

This clonotype was detected many times. The V and J genes are TRBV5-4 and TRBJ1-1; no clear D. This CDR3 comprises 13 residues. Germline assignment: CDR1 SGHNT and CDR2 YYREEE (reference sequence). Trimming pared 7 bases from V and 1 base from J, leaving 11 bases between. This chain's CDR3 is CASRASRNTEAFF. As DNA, the CDR3 is TGTGCCAGCCGGGCCTCCCGGAACACTGAAGCTTTCTTT. Together with reference TRBV5-4 and TRBJ1-1, the CDR3 gives the full variable domain: ETGVTQSPTHLIKTRGQQVTLRCSSQSGHNTVSWYQQALGQGPQFIFQYYREEENGRGNFPPRFSGLQFPNYSSELNVNALELDDSALYLCASRASRNTEAFFGQGTRLTVV.

At least ten counts were recorded for this clonotype. The rearrangement uses TRBV7-2 and TRBJ2-7; 8 bases line up with TRBD2. The CDR3 consists of 14 residues. V dropped 0 bases and J dropped 3; count of bases not matched to a gene: 1. CDR1 SGHTA and CDR2 FQGNSA come from the germline V gene. CDR3 loop: CASSLALAGYEQYF. The DNA of the CDR3 is TGTGCCAGCAGCTTAGCTCTAGCGGGCTACGAGCAGTACTTC.

This clonotype was counted ten times or more. This chain connects TRBV12-3 or TRBV12-4 to TRBJ1-2, with TRBD1 as a possible D gene (6 bases). The CDR3 runs 15 residues. The V and J ends lost 7 bases and 0 bases respectively, with 15 bases between them. CDR3 sequence (DNA): TGTGCCAGCACCCCTGAAGACAGGCCTAACTATGGCTACACCTTC. This encodes CASTPEDRPNYGYTF.

In its sample, this clonotype was seen many times. J is TRBJ1-5 and V is TRBV5-1; the D is unclear. The V gene's germline CDR1 is SGHRS and CDR2 YFSETQ. With 0 bases removed from V and 3 bases from J, the gap between germline ends came to 10 bases. The CDR3 spans 15 residues. The DNA for the CDR3 is TGCGCCAGCAGCTTGGATGGACCGTTCAATCAGCCCCAGCATTTT. Translating gives CASSLDGPFNQPQHF.

The chain carries TRBV5-1 and TRBJ2-5; D is uncertain. The CDR3 has 12 amino acids. The V end was cut by 4 bases, the J end by 4 bases, with 8 bases between. Per germline, CDR1 SGHRS and CDR2 YFSETQ. CDR3 residues: CASSEFRETQYF. CDR3 nucleotide sequence: TGCGCCAGCAGCGAGTTTCGAGAGACCCAGTACTTC.

This clonotype was detected many times. The rearrangement links TRBV27 to TRBJ2-4, with 8 bases matching TRBD2. Germline CDR1 MNHEY, CDR2 SMNVEV (reference sequence). V gave up 10 bases and J gave up 6 bases; unmatched junction bases: 5. The CDR3 contains 12 residues. In DNA form, the CDR3 reads TGTGCCAACCCAGGACTAGCAAACATTCAGTACTTC. It codes for CANPGLANIQYF.

This clonotype was observed at least ten times. V is TRBV6-5 and J is TRBJ1-1; 9 bases map to TRBD1. Germline V gene data show CDR1 as MNHEY and CDR2 as SVGAGI. This CDR3 has 13 residues. Losses at the gene ends were 5 bases for V and 7 bases for J; bases not matched to a gene: 5. The CDR3 coding sequence is TGTGCCAGCAGTAATACAGGGGGCTTTGAAGCTTTCTTT. Translation: CASSNTGGFEAFF.

The chain is built from TRBV30 and TRBJ2-7; 8 nucleotides line up with TRBD1. Per germline, CDR1 GTSNPN and CDR2 SVGIG (reference sequence). CDR3 size: 13 residues. Losses at the gene ends were 5 bases for V and 3 bases for J; bases not matched to a gene: 6. In DNA, the CDR3 is TGTGCCTGGGAACAGGGGGGCGGCTACGAGCAGTACTTC. Its protein is CAWEQGGGYEQYF.